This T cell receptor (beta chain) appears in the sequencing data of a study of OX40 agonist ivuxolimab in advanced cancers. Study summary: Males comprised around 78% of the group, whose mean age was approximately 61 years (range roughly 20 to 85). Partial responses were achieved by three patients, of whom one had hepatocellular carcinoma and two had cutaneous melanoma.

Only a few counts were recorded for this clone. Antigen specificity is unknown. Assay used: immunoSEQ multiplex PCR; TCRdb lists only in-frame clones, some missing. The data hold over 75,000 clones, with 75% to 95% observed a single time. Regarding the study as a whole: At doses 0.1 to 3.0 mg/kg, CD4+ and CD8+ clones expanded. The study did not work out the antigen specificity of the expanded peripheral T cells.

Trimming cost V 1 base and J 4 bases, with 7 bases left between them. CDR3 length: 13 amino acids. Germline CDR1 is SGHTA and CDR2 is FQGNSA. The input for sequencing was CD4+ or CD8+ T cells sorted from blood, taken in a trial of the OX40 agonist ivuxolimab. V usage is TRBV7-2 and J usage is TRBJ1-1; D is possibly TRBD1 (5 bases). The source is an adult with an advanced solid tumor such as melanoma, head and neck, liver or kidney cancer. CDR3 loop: CASSLDRTTEAFF. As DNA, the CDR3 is TGTGCCAGCAGCTTAGACAGGACCACTGAAGCTTTCTTT.